These T cell receptor beta chains were read from a single sample in a study of CD8 T cells in Susac syndrome. TCRdb recomputed calls from the immunoSEQ multiplex PCR reads with MiXCR, one row per CDR3 protein. The data contain tens of thousands of distinct CDR3 sequences, approximately 93% of them singletons. The sequenced material came from CD8+ T cells from PBMCs. Source of these receptors: a human donor in good health. Each CDR3 is given with its conserved first and last residue. A D gene is named only where the DNA matches it firmly. Not every row has a clone size; where given, it reads once, few, many or a size class.

>-|-|TRBJ1-3|TRBV19|14
TGTGCCAGTAGAGGTCCCTTCTCTGGAAACACCATATATTTT
CASRGPFSGNTIYF
>-|TRBD1|TRBJ1-6|TRBV7-2|16
TGTGCCAGCAGCCTCCGGGACAGCTCCTATAATTCACCCCTCCACTTT
CASSLRDSSYNSPLHF
>-|-|TRBJ1-1|TRBV19|14
TGTGCCAGTAGTAATCCGCAGGGTACTTATGAAGCTTTCTTT
CASSNPQGTYEAFF
>-|TRBD2|TRBJ2-7|TRBV7-2|13
TGTGCCAGCAGCTTAAGCGGGGCCCACGAGCAGTACTTC
CASSLSGAHEQYF
>-|TRBD2|TRBJ2-2|TRBV12-3/TRBV12-4|14
TGTGCCAGCAGTTTGAGCGGGAGCACCGGGGAGCTGTTTTTT
CASSLSGSTGELFF
>-|-|TRBJ1-1|TRBV27|13
TGTGCCAGCAGTTTATGGGACAACACTGAAGCTTTCTTT
CASSLWDNTEAFF
>-|-|TRBJ1-1|TRBV11-2|15
TGTGCCAGCAGCTTTCACCTGGGGGGGAACACTGAAGCTTTCTTT
CASSFHLGGNTEAFF
>-|-|TRBJ1-2|TRBV29-1|12
TGCAGCGTTGATTCGGCAGTCTATGGCTACACCTTC
CSVDSAVYGYTF
>-|TRBD2|TRBJ2-5|TRBV11-2|16
TGTGCCAGCAGCTTAGATCTAGGACTAGCCTACGAGACCCAGTACTTC
CASSLDLGLAYETQYF
>-|TRBD1|TRBJ2-7|TRBV27|12
TGTGCCAGCAGTTTTTCAGGGGGCGAGCAGTACTTC
CASSFSGGEQYF
>-|-|TRBJ2-5|TRBV27|14
TGTGCCAGCAGTTTATCGTTCAGATCAGAGACCCAGTACTTC
CASSLSFRSETQYF
>-|-|TRBJ2-7|TRBV9|13
TGTGCCAGCAGCGTAGGGCTAACCTACGAGCAGTACTTC
CASSVGLTYEQYF
>-|-|TRBJ1-5|TRBV7-8|17
TGTGCCAGCAGCGAAAGCGCCGGACAGTTTGGGAATCAGCCCCAGCATTTT
CASSESAGQFGNQPQHF
>-|TRBD1|TRBJ2-7|TRBV19|14
TGTGCCAGTAGTCCCTTTACAGGGGCCATCGAGCAGTACTTC
CASSPFTGAIEQYF
>-|TRBD1|TRBJ1-2|TRBV29-1|14
TGCAGCGTTGGAGGGGGACAGGGATTCTCTGGCTACACCTTC
CSVGGGQGFSGYTF
>-|TRBD1|TRBJ2-7|TRBV27|15
TGTGCCAGCAGTTTATCGAGACAGGGACCCTACGAGCAGTACTTC
CASSLSRQGPYEQYF
>-|-|TRBJ1-3|TRBV19|17
TGTGCCAGTAGTATAGCGTCCGTCCGGGCCTATGGAAACACCATATATTTT
CASSIASVRAYGNTIYF
>-|TRBD2|TRBJ2-1|TRBV4-3|15
TGCGCCAGCAGCCAAGTGCGGGGGGGCTACAATGAGCAGTTCTTC
CASSQVRGGYNEQFF
>-|TRBD1|TRBJ2-4|TRBV7-9|18
TGTGCCAGCAGCTTTCTTCAGGGGGACCGACTAGCCAAAAACATTCAGTACTTC
CASSFLQGDRLAKNIQYF
>-|TRBD2|TRBJ2-3|TRBV12-3/TRBV12-4|14
TGTGCCAGCTGCCCGGGGGGGCGATTAGATACGCAGTATTTT
CASCPGGRLDTQYF
>-|TRBD1|TRBJ2-7|TRBV19|15
TGTGCCAGTAGTATTGGACAGGGATTCTCCTACGAGCAGTACTTC
CASSIGQGFSYEQYF
>-|TRBD1|TRBJ2-4|TRBV4-3|14
TGCGCCAGCAGCCAAGGGACAGGGTCAAACATTCAGTACTTC
CASSQGTGSNIQYF
>few|-|TRBJ2-7|TRBV27|17
TGTGCCAGCAGTTCGGCCTCGACAGGTCCTTTGATCTACGAGCAGTACTTC
CASSSASTGPLIYEQYF
>-|-|TRBJ2-3|TRBV11-2|18
TGTGCCAGCAGCTTGCTACGGGCGGTACGGGCTAGCACAGATACGCAGTATTTT
CASSLLRAVRASTDTQYF
>-|TRBD1|TRBJ2-7|TRBV13|18
TGTGCCAGCAGCGCACTTCCGGGACAGGGGATCGATTCCTACGAGCAGTACTTC
CASSALPGQGIDSYEQYF
>-|-|TRBJ2-7|TRBV6-2/TRBV6-3|13
TGTGCCAGCAGTAGTACCGGGGACTACGAGCAGTACTTC
CASSSTGDYEQYF
>-|-|TRBJ1-2|TRBV4-1|12
TGCGCCAGCAGCCAAGCAGTGGGGGGCTACACCTTC
CASSQAVGGYTF
>-|TRBD2|TRBJ2-7|TRBV9|15
TGTGCCAGCAGCGCGACTAGCGGGGGTGTGGACGAGCAGTACTTC
CASSATSGGVDEQYF
>-|-|TRBJ2-2|TRBV20-1|14
TGCAGTGCTAGCCCGCTTGTGGGTACCGGGGAGCTGTTTTTT
CSASPLVGTGELFF
>-|-|TRBJ1-1|TRBV29-1|10
TGCAGCGTACAGGCGGCTGAAGCTTTCTTT
CSVQAAEAFF
>-|-|TRBJ2-1|TRBV19|15
TGTGCCAGTACCCCTATAGGGGGATCCTACAATGAGCAGTTCTTC
CASTPIGGSYNEQFF
>-|-|TRBJ2-5|TRBV11-1|14
TGTGCCAGCAGCATTCCGGACGACACGAAGACCCAGTACTTC
CASSIPDDTKTQYF
>-|TRBD1|TRBJ1-6|TRBV20-1|13
TGCAGTGCCCGGGACAGGGATAGTTCACCCCTCCACTTT
CSARDRDSSPLHF
>-|-|TRBJ2-7|TRBV2|15
TGTGCCAGCAGTGAAGCAGGAATCAGCTCCTACGAGCAGTACTTC
CASSEAGISSYEQYF
>-|TRBD2|TRBJ2-1|TRBV6-1|15
TGTGCCAGCAGTGAGGGGACTAGCGGACACAATGAGCAGTTCTTC
CASSEGTSGHNEQFF
>-|-|TRBJ2-3|TRBV20-1|14
TGCAGACCTTATGGGGGGATTTCAGCAGATACGCAGTATTTT
CRPYGGISADTQYF
>-|-|TRBJ1-1|TRBV12-3/TRBV12-4|13
TGTGCCAGCAGTGCAGGCGGTAACACTGAAGCTTTCTTT
CASSAGGNTEAFF
>-|-|TRBJ2-3|TRBV5-1|12
TGCGCCAGCAGCCATGGTACAGATACGCAGTATTTT
CASSHGTDTQYF
>-|-|TRBJ2-1|TRBV7-4|13
TGTGCCAGCAGCGTCGTACCGTCCGGTGAGCAGTTCTTC
CASSVVPSGEQFF
>-|TRBD1|TRBJ2-2|TRBV27|15
TGTGCCAGCAGCTGGACAGGGGTGCACACCGGGGAGCTGTTTTTT
CASSWTGVHTGELFF
>-|-|TRBJ2-5|TRBV7-8|14
TGTGCCAGCAGCTTAGAACCCGACCCAAGGACCCAGTACTTC
CASSLEPDPRTQYF
>-|TRBD1|TRBJ2-3|TRBV18|19
TGTGCCAGCTCACTAGAGGACAGGGGGCGAGCCTCTAGCACAGATACGCAGTATTTT
CASSLEDRGRASSTDTQYF
>-|-|TRBJ1-2|TRBV6-2/TRBV6-3|14
TGTGCCAGCAGTTCCCGAGGAGAACTCTATGGCTACACCTTC
CASSSRGELYGYTF
>-|-|TRBJ1-1|TRBV20-1|14
TGCAGTGTCGAGAGGGGTGCAGATCACACTGAAGCTTTCTTT
CSVERGADHTEAFF
>-|-|TRBJ1-4|TRBV12-3/TRBV12-4|14
TGTGCCAGCAGTTTAGAGGGGCCCGGGGGAAAACTGTTTTTT
CASSLEGPGGKLFF
>-|-|TRBJ1-2|TRBV27|15
TGTGCCAGTTCTATTTACGTGGGCGCGGTTAATGGCTACACCTTC
CASSIYVGAVNGYTF